Below are 13 T cell receptor beta chains sequenced from a single sample in a study of cytomegalovirus exposure and HLA in healthy donors. It was with 60 Vbeta and 13 Jbeta primers that the PCR ran. TCRdb keeps only in-frame clones here, not all; method: immunoSEQ multiplex PCR. The data show some 120,000 clones, with 77% seen just once and 3.7% held by the top ten. Specimen: PBMCs. Receptor source: a human donor in good health.

CDR3 protein: CARSLTTSGDSSYEQYF. CDR3 nucleotides: TGTGCCAGAAGCCTCACTACTAGCGGCGATAGCTCCTACGAGCAGTACTTC. The chain is built from TRBV5-3 and TRBJ2-7; 8 bases agree with TRBD2. TRBV5-3 belongs to the ORF category, with a function that is uncertain. The length of the CDR3 is 17 residues. Trimming took 4 bases from V and 0 from J; bases not matched to a gene: 12.

This clone has only a few counts. This chain links TRBV29-1 with TRBJ1-2; 9 bases are a match to TRBD1. The CDR3 spans 14 residues. Germline CDR1 is SQVTM and CDR2 is ANQGSEA. V shed 6 bases, J shed 5 bases, and the junction held 10 bases outside the gene matches. For the CDR3, the DNA is TGCAGCGTCCAGGGGGACAGGGTGACGTATGGCTACACCTTC. Its protein is CSVQGDRVTYGYTF. The full variable domain, with the rest looked up from reference TRBV29-1 and TRBJ1-2, is SAVISQKPSRDICQRGTSLTIQCQVDSQVTMMFWYRQQPGQSLTLIATANQGSEATYESGFVIDKFPISRPNLTFSTLTVSNMSPEDSSIYLCSVQGDRVTYGYTFGSGTRLTVV.

The chain employs TRBV5-1 and TRBJ2-7; 10 bases match TRBD2. J was trimmed by 0 bases and V by 4 bases; bases with no gene match: 7. CDR1 and CDR2 from the germline V gene are SGHRS and YFSETQ. The CDR3 totals 16 residues. This chain's CDR3 is CASSRGLAESSYEQYF. In DNA, the CDR3 is TGCGCCAGCAGCCGTGGACTAGCGGAGAGCTCCTACGAGCAGTACTTC. The whole variable domain, filled in from reference TRBV5-1 and TRBJ2-7, reads KAGVTQTPRYLIKTRGQQVTLSCSPISGHRSVSWYQQTPGQGLQFLFEYFSETQRNKGNFPGRFSGRQFSNSRSEMNVSTLELGDSALYLCASSRGLAESSYEQYFGPGTRLTVT.

This chain joins TRBV27 and TRBJ2-5; no reliable D call. This CDR3 spans 14 amino acids. V was trimmed by 5 bases and J by 1 base, leaving 11 bases between them. Germline V gives CDR1 MNHEY, CDR2 SMNVEV (reference sequence). The CDR3 nucleotides are TGTGCCAGCAGTCCCACGGAGTTCCAAGAGACCCAGTACTTC. This gives the protein CASSPTEFQETQYF.

The genes are TRBV21-1 and TRBJ1-5; the table's D call TRBD1 went unverified against the DNA. TRBV21-1 is recorded as a pseudogene. This CDR3 comprises 18 residues. The CDR3 protein is CASSKKGVGATSNQPQHF. In DNA, the CDR3 is TGTGCCAGCAGCAAAAAGGGGGTGGGGGCGACTAGCAATCAGCCCCAGCATTTT.

The chain carries TRBV5-1 and TRBJ2-7; TRBD1 is a possible D gene (6 bases). Trimming pared 0 bases from V and 6 bases from J, leaving 13 bases between. The CDR3 sequence is 14 residues long. Germline V CDR1 and CDR2: SGHRS, YFSETQ. Here the CDR3 reads CASSLGQAKTEQYF. The CDR3 nucleotides read TGCGCCAGCAGCTTGGGACAGGCCAAAACCGAGCAGTACTTC.

The chain has TRBV2 and TRBJ1-2, with D tentatively TRBD1 (5 bases). In germline, CDR1 is SNHLY, CDR2 FYNNEI. The CDR3 sequence is 13 residues long. V gave up 6 bases and J gave up 1 base, with 9 bases separating them. This CDR3 is CASSAGGNYGYTF. CDR3 nucleotides: TGTGCCAGCAGCGCCGGGGGTAACTATGGCTACACCTTC.

This chain links TRBV7-2 with TRBJ2-1; D may be TRBD2 (6 bases). Trimming took 1 base from V and 0 from J, leaving 7 bases between them. The CDR3 is 15 residues long. Germline V gives CDR1 SGHTA, CDR2 FQGNSA. CDR3: CASSLGLDSYNEQFF. As DNA, the CDR3 is TGTGCCAGCAGCTTAGGACTAGACTCCTACAATGAGCAGTTCTTC.

The chain couples TRBV9 to TRBJ2-1; 10 positions agree with TRBD2. There are 18 residues in the CDR3. J was trimmed by 9 bases and V by 0 bases; bases with no gene match: 15. CDR1 and CDR2 (germline): SGDLS, YYNGEE. The CDR3 protein is CASSVAAGEPSGSFEQFF. The CDR3 nucleotides read TGTGCCAGCAGCGTAGCGGCCGGCGAGCCTAGCGGGAGTTTTGAGCAGTTCTTC.

The chain has TRBV11-2 and TRBJ2-7, with 9 bases aligning to TRBD1. Germline V gives CDR1 SGHAT, CDR2 FQNNGV. V shed 4 bases and J 4 bases; nucleotides not matched to a gene: 5. This CDR3 has 14 amino acids. DNA of the CDR3: TGTGCCAGCAGCTCGGGACAGGGCGGGTACGAGCAGTACTTC. This translates into CASSSGQGGYEQYF.

The gene calls are TRBV10-3 and TRBJ1-2; the D is unclear. V was shortened by 11 bases and J by 2 bases, with 12 bases between the two germline ends. CDR3 length: 12 amino acids. Germline V CDR1 and CDR2: ENHRY, SYGVKD. The CDR3 DNA follows: TGTGCCTCCTCGGCGGAAAACTATGGCTACACCTTC. Translation: CASSAENYGYTF.

The CDR3 loop is CASSPGVIAGLEQFF. The DNA of the CDR3 is TGTGCCAGCTCACCAGGTGTAATAGCGGGACTTGAGCAGTTCTTC. V usage is TRBV18 and J usage is TRBJ2-1, with 8 bases that match TRBD2. In germline, CDR1 is KGHSH, CDR2 LQKENI. J lost 9 bases, V lost 2 bases, and 9 bases had no gene match. The CDR3 length is 15 residues.

This clone has a single count. An end of the junction differs from the germline gene, which may be a read error. This chain links TRBV7-9 with TRBJ1-1, with TRBD1 identical over 9 bases. This CDR3 region has 15 residues. Per germline, CDR1 SEHNR and CDR2 FQNEAQ (reference sequence). CDR3 region: CASSLATGGNTEAFF. The CDR3 DNA is TGTGCCAGCAGCCTAGCGACAGGGGGTAACACTGAAGCTTTCTTT.